This note documents a single T cell receptor (beta chain) sequence. The germline gene is not matched at one end of the junction; a read error may be the cause. The source of the sample is a study of type 1 regulatory T cells. At the level of the study: This in vitro CD4 product, T-allo10, is enriched for Tr1 cells and alloantigen-specific.

Germline values: CDR1 SEHNR, CDR2 FQNEAQ (reference sequence). CDR3 length equals 19 residues. TCRdb itself ran the reads through MiXCR, one entry per CDR3 protein. The repertoire holds around 88,000 distinct CDR3 sequences, with 25% to 40% as singletons. The sequenced sample consisted of CD4+ T cells, either the whole sample or a sorted fraction (not recorded which). The V gene is TRBV7-9, the J gene TRBJ2-1; TRBD2 matches at 7 bases. The clonotype comes from a human donor in good health. The CDR3 sequence: CASSFLQPKRDHYYNEQLF. Here the CDR3 DNA reads TGTGCCAGCAGCTTCCTTCAGCCCAAGCGGGACCACTACTACAATGAGCAGCTCTTC.